This T cell receptor (beta chain) is drawn from a study of monozygotic twins with inflammatory bowel disease. Study results and caveats: The sharing of clonotypes with others was lower in IBD patients than in healthy twins, especially with disease activity.

The CDR3 contains 13 residues. The germline gives CDR1 SGHVS, CDR2 FNYEAQ. With respect to this clonotype: Antigen unknown.

An amount of roughly 4,000 ng of total RNA was used for each TCR library. Two rounds of nested PCR, of roughly 16 and 10 cycles, were run on TCRalpha and TCRbeta cDNA. Each CDR3 protein gets one entry in TCRdb, which reprocessed the 5' RACE reads and gives no DNA. In all, the sample yields about 450,000 distinct CDR3 sequences. The sample taken for sequencing was blood. The source is a human donor with ulcerative colitis or Crohn's disease, or a healthy co-twin of an affected twin (not recorded which). The chain is built from TRBV7-6 and TRBJ1-1. CDR3 residues: CASSRSMNTEAFF.